The TCR beta chain described here comes from a study of cytomegalovirus exposure and HLA in healthy donors. Primers for the PCR totalled 60 Vbeta and 13 Jbeta. Produced via immunoSEQ multiplex PCR; TCRdb's table is partial and in-frame only. The table records some 150,000 clones, approximately 79% of them present only once. The origin of this receptor is a man aged 35-49 years in good health and CMV-seronegative. The sample consisted of PBMCs.

CDR3 DNA sequence: TGTGCCAGCAGGGACGTGCAGCGGCCCGGGACAGATACGCAGTATTTT. Residues: CASRDVQRPGTDTQYF. V and J are TRBV2 and TRBJ2-3; TRBD2 might be the D (5 bases). This CDR3 is built from 16 residues. The germline CDR1 and CDR2 sequences are SNHLY and FYNNEI. Trimming removed 6 bases from V and 3 bases from J, with 19 bases in between.